The 22 T cell receptor beta chains below were found in one sample sequenced in a study of early T cells in non-severe SARS-CoV-2 infection. Via MiXCR, TCRdb re-called the 5' RACE reads, giving one row per CDR3 protein. The table has thousands of distinct CDR3 sequences, about 5% seen once. What was sequenced was whole blood. These TCRs come from an adult who was a healthcare worker with PCR-confirmed SARS-CoV-2 infection or an uninfected control (not recorded which).

This clonotype is labeled as medium-sized. The V call is TRBV29-1, the J call TRBJ1-1, with D uncertain. The CDR3 is 14 amino acids. V lost 6 bases and J 0 bases, leaving 14 bases between the germline ends. Germline assignment: CDR1 SQVTM and CDR2 ANQGSEA. CDR3 protein: CSVEDQRMNTEAFF. As DNA, the CDR3 is TGCAGCGTGGAGGACCAACGGATGAACACTGAAGCTTTCTTT.

This clonotype was seen ten or more times. The chain recombines TRBV11-2 with TRBJ2-4; TRBD1 matches at 7 bases. V lost 2 bases, J lost 0 bases, and 13 bases stayed unmatched. The CDR3 consists of 19 residues. Germline-derived CDR1 and CDR2 are SGHAT and FQNNGV. Here the CDR3 DNA reads TGTGCCAGCAGCTTAAGGGGGACAGAATCATTTATAGCCAAAAACATTCAGTACTTC. It yields the protein CASSLRGTESFIAKNIQYF. Variable domain in full (rest from reference TRBV11-2 and TRBJ2-4): EAGVAQSPRYKIIEKRQSVAFWCNPISGHATLYWYQQILGQGPKLLIQFQNNGVVDDSQLPKDRFSAERLKGVDSTLKIQPAKLEDSAVYLCASSLRGTESFIAKNIQYFGAGTRLSVL.

This clonotype was observed at least ten times. V is TRBV5-1 and J is TRBJ2-2; tentatively, D is TRBD2 (6 bases). CDR3 length equals 15 residues. Germline V gene data show CDR1 as SGHRS and CDR2 as YFSETQ. V was trimmed by 2 bases and J by 6 bases, leaving 14 bases between them. DNA of the CDR3: TGCGCCAGCAGCTTAAGGGGAGGCGCTGCCGGGGAGCTGTTTTTT. Translation gives CASSLRGGAAGELFF.

This clonotype is medium-sized. The chain couples TRBV27 to TRBJ2-7, with unresolved D. The CDR3 covers 13 residues. Germline values: CDR1 MNHEY, CDR2 SMNVEV (reference sequence). Trimming stripped 2 bases from V and 2 bases from J, with 7 bases between. The CDR3 region is CASSLGRTYEQYF. The CDR3 nucleotides read TGTGCCAGCAGTTTAGGCCGAACCTACGAGCAGTACTTC.

By proportion, this clonotype is medium-sized. The CDR3 protein is CASSISSGANVLTF. The CDR3 DNA reads TGTGCCAGTAGTATATCGTCTGGGGCCAACGTCCTGACTTTC. The genes are TRBV19 and TRBJ2-6; D call uncertain. Deletions cut 2 bases from V and 1 base from J, with 3 bases between. The CDR3 contains 14 residues. CDR1 LNHDA and CDR2 SQIVND come from the germline V gene (reference sequence). Looking up the rest from reference TRBV19 and TRBJ2-6 gives the full variable domain: DGGITQSPKYLFRKEGQNVTLSCEQNLNHDAMYWYRQDPGQGLRLIYYSQIVNDFQKGDIAEGYSVSREKKESFPLTVTSAQKNPTAFYLCASSISSGANVLTFGAGSRLTVL.

In its sample, this clonotype ranks as medium-sized (0.01 to 0.1%). This chain connects TRBV30 to TRBJ1-2; perhaps TRBD1 as D (6 bases). CDR1 and CDR2 (germline): GTSNPN, SVGIG (reference sequence). CDR3 length: 13 amino acids. V shed 4 bases and J shed 4 bases, with 13 bases lying between them. The CDR3 bases are TGTGCCTGGAAGGCCCAGGGGAGCTATGGCTACACCTTC. This sequence encodes CAWKAQGSYGYTF.

In its sample, this clonotype was seen many times. The V gene is TRBV20-1, the J gene TRBJ1-1; D is possibly TRBD1 (5 bases). Germline CDR1 DFQATT, CDR2 SNEGSKA (reference sequence). V lost 8 bases and J lost 0, with 13 bases in between. The CDR3 is made up of 13 amino acids. CDR3 loop: CSPRPGMNTEAFF. The CDR3, as DNA: TGCAGTCCGAGGCCAGGGATGAACACTGAAGCTTTCTTT.

This clonotype occurred many times. V usage is TRBV20-1 and J usage is TRBJ1-2; TRBD1 is a possible D gene (6 bases). CDR1 DFQATT and CDR2 SNEGSKA come from the germline V gene (reference sequence). Trimming cost V 5 bases and J 2 bases, with 18 bases left between them. The CDR3 consists of 15 residues. This CDR3 is CSARSLGGLNYGYTF. The DNA for the CDR3 is TGCAGTGCTCGTTCCCTCGGGGGGCTGAACTATGGCTACACCTTC.

V usage is TRBV7-6 and J usage is TRBJ2-4; 11 positions agree with TRBD2. Unmatched junction bases numbered 3, after V lost 4 bases and J lost 4 bases. The CDR3 length is 15 residues. The germline gives CDR1 SGHVS, CDR2 FNYEAQ. The CDR3 DNA reads TGTGCCAGCAGCTCCCTAGCGGGAGGAAAAAACATTCAGTACTTC. This codes for CASSSLAGGKNIQYF.

This clonotype was seen ten or more times. This rearrangement joins TRBV30 to TRBJ1-1; the D gene is possibly TRBD1 (6 bases). CDR3 length equals 14 residues. Germline V gives CDR1 GTSNPN, CDR2 SVGIG (reference sequence). V lost 1 base, J lost 8 bases, and 17 bases lay in between. The CDR3 spells CAWSAQQGFKEAFF. In nucleotides, the CDR3 is TGTGCCTGGAGTGCCCAACAGGGATTTAAGGAAGCTTTCTTT.

The CDR3 DNA is TGTGCCAGCAGTCTCCACCAGGGTTTGAACACTGAAGCTTTCTTT. As protein: CASSLHQGLNTEAFF. The chain links TRBV6-5 to TRBJ1-1; a possible D gene is TRBD1 (5 bases). Germline lookup yields CDR1 MNHEY and CDR2 SVGAGI. The CDR3 has 15 residues. Between the trimmed V and J ends, which lost 5 bases and 0 bases, there was a span of 13 bases.

By share, this clonotype counts as medium-sized. The chain uses TRBV7-6 and TRBJ2-2; D might be TRBD1 or TRBD2, each matching 5 bases. Germline assignment: CDR1 SGHVS and CDR2 FNYEAQ. V was cut by 1 base and J by 6 bases, with 15 bases left in between. There are 16 residues in the CDR3. Here the CDR3 DNA reads TGTGCCAGCAGCTTAGTGGGGACCTCCTATTCCGGGGAGCTGTTTTTT. It encodes CASSLVGTSYSGELFF.

This chain connects TRBV6-2 or TRBV6-3 to TRBJ2-2; the match to TRBD1 covers 8 bases. The ends lost 6 bases at V and 1 base at J; junction bases unmatched: 4. Germline CDR1 is MNHEY and CDR2 is SVGEGT. CDR3 length: 15 residues. CDR3 sequence (DNA): TGTGCCAGCAGGCCCACAGGGGGGAACACCGGGGAGCTGTTTTTT. Translation gives CASRPTGGNTGELFF.

This clonotype came up a few times. V usage is TRBV19 and J usage is TRBJ1-6, with D hard to call. Trimming took 3 bases from V and 10 from J, leaving 16 bases between them. Per germline, CDR1 LNHDA and CDR2 SQIVND (reference sequence). The CDR3 runs 15 residues. The CDR3 DNA reads TGTGCCAGTAGTATCACCCGGGCGGGAGACTCACCCCTCCACTTT. This codes for CASSITRAGDSPLHF.

This clonotype was observed many times. The chain is built from TRBV3-1 and TRBJ2-2; 7 nucleotides line up with TRBD2. The CDR3 runs to 17 residues. Trimming removed 4 bases from V and 5 bases from J; junction bases left unmatched: 13. Germline loops: CDR1 LGHDT, CDR2 YNNKEL (reference sequence). The CDR3 protein is CASSRTRGGPKTGELFF. CDR3 bases: TGTGCCAGCAGCCGTACCCGGGGAGGGCCTAAAACCGGGGAGCTGTTTTTT. The variable domain in full, with the rest retrieved from reference TRBV3-1 and TRBJ2-2, is DTAVSQTPKYLVTQMGNDKSIKCEQNLGHDTMYWYKQDSKKFLKIMFSYNNKELIINETVPNRFSPKSPDKAHLNLHINSLELGDSAVYFCASSRTRGGPKTGELFFGEGSRLTVL.

This clonotype is medium-sized (0.01 to 0.1%). J is TRBJ2-4 and V is TRBV2, with D possibly being TRBD2 (5 bases). CDR3 size: 13 residues. Germline V gene lookup returns CDR1 SNHLY and CDR2 FYNNEI. The germline V and J ends were trimmed by 8 bases and 3 bases, with 11 bases remaining between them. CDR3 residues: CASERQIKNIQYF. In DNA form, the CDR3 reads TGTGCCAGCGAGCGGCAGATCAAAAACATTCAGTACTTC. Full variable domain (outside the CDR3, taken from reference TRBV2 and TRBJ2-4): EPEVTQTPSHQVTQMGQEVILRCVPISNHLYFYWYRQILGQKVEFLVSFYNNEISEKSEIFDDQFSVERPDGSNFTLKIRSTKLEDSAMYFCASERQIKNIQYFGAGTRLSVL.

Many counts were recorded for this clonotype. V gene TRBV3-1 combines with J gene TRBJ2-7; the match to TRBD1 covers 7 bases. The germline CDR1 and CDR2 sequences are LGHDT and YNNKEL (reference sequence). Germline trimming cut 1 base from V and 9 bases from J; bases unmatched to any gene: 9. The CDR3 consists of 14 residues. The CDR3 nucleotides are TGTGCCAGCAGCCAAGGTAACAGGGGAAGGCGGCAGTACTTC. It translates to CASSQGNRGRRQYF.

In its sample, this clonotype ranks as medium-sized. The genes are TRBV27 and TRBJ1-1; D gene ambiguous. The germline CDR1 and CDR2 sequences are MNHEY and SMNVEV (reference sequence). The CDR3 spans 15 residues. Trimming took off 3 bases at V and 2 bases at J, with 13 bases between the two ends. In nucleotides, the CDR3 is TGTGCCAGCAGTTTTCGGTCCGGGCGTAACACTGAAGCTTTCTTT. It yields the protein CASSFRSGRNTEAFF.

The chain is built from TRBV5-6 and TRBJ2-5, with TRBD1 matching 7 bases. The CDR3 has 14 amino acids. V gave up 4 bases and J gave up 3 bases; unmatched junction bases: 6. Germline CDR1 and CDR2: SGHDT and YYEEEE. CDR3: CASSPPQGEETQYF. The CDR3 coding sequence is TGTGCCAGCAGCCCCCCGCAGGGGGAAGAGACCCAGTACTTC.

This clonotype showed up many times. The chain recombines TRBV10-1 with TRBJ2-7; D unresolved. Germline CDR1 reads WNHNN; CDR2 reads SYGVQD (reference sequence). The CDR3 is 12 residues long. Trimming cost V 4 bases and J 9 bases, with 13 bases left between them. CDR3 protein: CASSGIDGMQYV. CDR3 coding DNA: TGCGCCAGCAGTGGGATTGATGGGATGCAGTACGTC.

A note on this clonotype: A single base separates this from a much larger clone, so it may be a read error. V usage is TRBV7-9 and J usage is TRBJ1-2; TRBD1 is a possible D gene (6 bases). The CDR3 runs 14 residues. In germline, CDR1 is SEHNR, CDR2 FQNEAQ (reference sequence). V was clipped by 5 bases and J by 9 bases, with 19 bases between them. Here the CDR3 DNA reads TGTGCCAGCAGCCACGAACAGGGTGTTGTAAGCTACACCTTC. As protein: CASSHEQGVVSYTF.

This clonotype was observed many times. The gene calls are TRBV12-3 or TRBV12-4 and TRBJ2-5; 9 bases map to TRBD1. V was clipped by 5 bases and J by 5 bases; unmatched bases: 3. The CDR3 loop spans 13 amino acids. In DNA form, the CDR3 reads TGTGCCAGCAGTCTGACAGGGGGGGAGACCCAGTACTTC. It codes for CASSLTGGETQYF.